These 22 T cell receptor beta chains were all obtained from the same sample, sequenced in a study of identical twins (dated by TCRdb to the mid-2010s). The library was produced with 5' RACE. The instrument was an Illumina HiSeq 2000. Through fastp at Q25 and MiXCR, TCRdb rebuilt clones from the public reads, retaining in-frame beta chains. Each entry merges the rows of one CDR3 protein and shows their most common DNA and genes. The sample profile shows around 450,000 distinct CDR3 sequences; around 14% of them were found once. In total, the top ten clones hold 0.4% to 0.55% of the sample. These data also featured in a second study, about yellow fever vaccine responses in identical twins.

The sample consisted of CD4+ T cells sorted from blood. The source of these receptors is a woman aged 18-30 years in good health.

The V and J genes are TRBV20-1 and TRBJ2-3, with TRBD2 matching over 10 bases. This CDR3 comprises 14 residues. Germline V CDR1 and CDR2: DFQATT, SNEGSKA (reference sequence). V dropped 6 bases and J dropped 10; count of bases not matched to a gene: 13. This CDR3 is CSAQSRLAGEAQYF. CDR3 nucleotides: TGCAGTGCCCAGTCCAGGCTAGCGGGAGAGGCGCAGTATTTT.

This clonotype was found many times. This sequence joins TRBV3-1 and TRBJ2-3, with D perhaps matching TRBD1 (6 bases). The CDR3 covers 13 residues. V lost 3 bases and J 5 bases, leaving 9 bases between the germline ends. CDR1 and CDR2 from the germline V gene are LGHDT and YNNKEL (reference sequence). The CDR3 protein is CASSQGAGDTQYF. The CDR3 nucleotides are TGTGCCAGCAGCCAGGGGGCAGGAGATACGCAGTATTTT.

The rearrangement joins TRBV7-2 to TRBJ2-1; maybe TRBD2 (5 bases). Trimming pared 5 bases from V and 2 bases from J, leaving 10 bases between. This CDR3 has 14 amino acids. CDR1 and CDR2 (germline): SGHTA, FQGNSA. Here the CDR3 DNA reads TGTGCCAGCAGCATTGGACTGGCCTACAATGAGCAGTTCTTC. Residues: CASSIGLAYNEQFF.

This clonotype was observed at least ten times. The chain couples TRBV7-2 to TRBJ2-7, with D tentatively TRBD1 (5 bases). The V end was cut by 4 bases, the J end by 6 bases, with 16 bases between. This CDR3 is 14 amino acids long. The germline V gene encodes CDR1 SGHTA and CDR2 FQGNSA. The CDR3 loop is CASSSSPGLLEQYF. The DNA for the CDR3 is TGTGCCAGCAGCTCATCCCCAGGGCTCCTCGAGCAGTACTTC.

This clonotype was seen a few times. The chain links TRBV20-1 to TRBJ2-6, with a tentative D call TRBD2 (6 bases). This CDR3 comprises 13 residues. The germline V gene encodes CDR1 DFQATT and CDR2 SNEGSKA (reference sequence). CDR3 coding DNA: TGCAGGGCCGGAGGGGATGGGGCCAACGTCCTGACTTTC. Encoded protein: CRAGGDGANVLTF.

The V and J genes are TRBV28 and TRBJ2-7, with 8 positions matching TRBD2. The CDR3 sequence is 17 residues long. Losses at the gene ends were 6 bases for V and 2 bases for J; bases not matched to a gene: 15. Germline V gene sequence: CDR1 MDHEN, CDR2 SYDVKM. CDR3 loop: CASRSGLANPYPYEQYF. DNA of the CDR3: TGTGCCAGCAGAAGTGGACTAGCCAACCCGTACCCCTACGAGCAGTACTTC.

This clonotype appeared a few times. This chain connects TRBV27 to TRBJ2-3; 10 bases line up with TRBD2. The germline V gene has CDR1 MNHEY and CDR2 SMNVEV (reference sequence). J was trimmed by 0 bases and V by 0 bases; bases with no gene match: 6. The CDR3 totals 18 residues. The CDR3 DNA sequence: TGTGCCAGCAGTTTATCGGGGGGTAGCGGGGGGAGCACAGATACGCAGTATTTT. Translated: CASSLSGGSGGSTDTQYF.

The rearrangement uses TRBV29-1 and TRBJ2-7; TRBD1 agrees at 10 bases. Germline CDR1 and CDR2: SQVTM and ANQGSEA. V shed 5 bases, J shed 3 bases, and the junction held 1 base outside the gene matches. The CDR3 has 12 amino acids. CDR3 sequence: CSVRTGGYEQYF. The CDR3 coding sequence is TGCAGCGTTAGGACAGGGGGCTACGAGCAGTACTTC.

The gene calls are TRBV6-1 and TRBJ2-5; D perhaps matches TRBD2 (6 bases). The V end lost 10 bases, the J end lost 2 bases, and 14 bases lay between the germline ends. The CDR3 spans 13 residues. Germline V gives CDR1 MNHNS, CDR2 SASEGT. CDR3 in amino acids: CATRAGSQETQYF. CDR3 nucleotides: TGTGCCACCAGAGCGGGCAGTCAAGAGACCCAGTACTTC.

In its sample, this clonotype was seen many times. The V and J genes are TRBV7-3 and TRBJ2-5; D unresolved. Trimming stripped 2 bases from V and 1 base from J, with 5 bases between. The CDR3 runs 13 residues. CDR1 and CDR2 (germline): SGHTA, FQGTGA. The CDR3 coding sequence is TGTGCCAGCAGCTTAGCCGCCCAAGAGACCCAGTACTTC. Its translation is CASSLAAQETQYF. The variable domain in full, completed from reference TRBV7-3 and TRBJ2-5, reads GAGVSQTPSNKVTEKGKYVELRCDPISGHTALYWYRQSLGQGPEFLIYFQGTGAADDSGLPNDRFFAVRPEGSVSTLKIQRTERGDSAVYLCASSLAAQETQYFGPGTRLLVL.

The gene calls are TRBV3-1 and TRBJ1-3; the D gene is possibly TRBD1 (5 bases). Germline V gives CDR1 LGHDT, CDR2 YNNKEL (reference sequence). This CDR3 spans 15 amino acids. Trimming stripped 2 bases from V and 9 bases from J, with 17 bases between. The CDR3 region is CASSQSDRGGGTIYF. CDR3 nucleotides: TGTGCCAGCAGCCAAAGCGACCGGGGTGGGGGCACCATATATTTT.

CDR3: CSASRQGEAFF. The DNA for the CDR3 is TGCAGTGCTTCTAGACAGGGTGAAGCTTTCTTT. This sequence joins TRBV20-1 and TRBJ1-1, with 7 bases that match TRBD1. This CDR3 region has 11 residues. Unmatched junction bases numbered 4, after V lost 5 bases and J lost 7 bases. Germline assignment: CDR1 DFQATT and CDR2 SNEGSKA (reference sequence).

This chain uses TRBV15 with TRBJ2-3, with D perhaps assigned TRBD1 or TRBD2 (5 bases each). Germline V CDR1 and CDR2: LNHNV, YYDKDF (reference sequence). Trimming removed 1 base at V and 2 bases at J, with 13 bases between. The CDR3 contains 16 residues. The CDR3 region has the DNA TGTGCCACCAGCAGAGTTTCAGGGACCTACACAGATACGCAGTATTTT. This encodes CATSRVSGTYTDTQYF.

The chain uses TRBV5-1 and TRBJ2-6; D unresolved. Trimming cost V 0 bases and J 1 base, with 8 bases left between them. CDR1 SGHRS and CDR2 YFSETQ come from the germline V gene. The CDR3 totals 16 residues. This chain's CDR3 is CASSLGSVSGANVLTF. The CDR3 nucleotides are TGCGCCAGCAGCTTGGGGTCGGTGTCTGGGGCCAACGTCCTGACTTTC.

The rearrangement joins TRBV2 to TRBJ1-1, with a tentative D call TRBD1 (6 bases). In germline, CDR1 is SNHLY, CDR2 FYNNEI. Trimming took 2 bases from V and 4 from J, leaving 17 bases between them. The CDR3 has 16 amino acids. The CDR3 loop reads CASSESRETGTTEAFF. The CDR3 coding sequence is TGTGCCAGCAGTGAATCCCGCGAAACAGGGACCACTGAAGCTTTCTTT.

This clonotype was detected a few times. The rearrangement joins TRBV6-1 to TRBJ2-7; 9 bases match TRBD1. Per the germline V gene, CDR1 is MNHNS and CDR2 is SASEGT. The CDR3 runs to 14 residues. Unmatched junction bases numbered 6, after V lost 3 bases and J lost 6 bases. CDR3 nucleotides: TGTGCCAGCAGTGACCAAGGGACAGGGAGCGAGCAGTACTTC. Amino acids: CASSDQGTGSEQYF.

The rearrangement uses TRBV7-3 and TRBJ2-7; 9 bases are shared with TRBD2. This CDR3 spans 16 amino acids. Per germline, CDR1 SGHTA and CDR2 FQGTGA. With V trimmed by 4 bases and J by 0 bases, 7 bases remained unmatched. The CDR3 DNA reads as TGTGCCAGCAGCTCAAGGACTAGCGAATACTCCTACGAGCAGTACTTC. This gives the protein CASSSRTSEYSYEQYF.

This chain uses TRBV6-2 or TRBV6-3 with TRBJ2-7; 10 positions match TRBD2. This CDR3 is 20 amino acids long. CDR1 and CDR2 from the germline V gene are MNHEY and SVGEGT. Trimming cost V 2 bases and J 3 bases; bases outside gene matches: 19. The CDR3, as DNA: TGTGCCAGCAGTTACAAGGCGGCTAGCGGGAGCTTAGGGAACCTCTACGAGCAGTACTTC. This encodes CASSYKAASGSLGNLYEQYF.

This clonotype came up a few times. The chain joins TRBV19 to TRBJ1-1; D is ambiguous. V lost 3 bases, J lost 5 bases, and 16 bases lay in between. Germline V gene lookup returns CDR1 LNHDA and CDR2 SQIVND (reference sequence). The CDR3 runs 15 residues. In DNA form, the CDR3 reads TGTGCCAGTAGTATCACCCCCGTGAGGGCGACTGAAGCTTTCTTT. Amino acids: CASSITPVRATEAFF.

V is TRBV19 and J is TRBJ2-1; no firm D call. Germline CDR1 LNHDA, CDR2 SQIVND (reference sequence). Trimming shortened V by 3 bases and J by 5 bases, and 23 bases separated the two germline ends. This CDR3 comprises 18 residues. CDR3 DNA sequence: TGTGCCAGTAGTATGTGGTCAAGCACCCCCACTACTCACAATGAGCAGTTCTTC. Amino acid sequence: CASSMWSSTPTTHNEQFF.

This sequence joins TRBV6-9 and TRBJ2-5, with 8 bases that match TRBD2. In germline, CDR1 is MNHGY, CDR2 SVAAGI. Trimming cost V 4 bases and J 5 bases; bases outside gene matches: 12. The CDR3 is 16 residues long. The CDR3 protein is CASSSDLAGPPETQYF. As DNA, the CDR3 is TGTGCCAGCAGTTCCGACCTAGCGGGCCCCCCCGAGACCCAGTACTTC.

This clonotype came up many times. The chain employs TRBV29-1 and TRBJ2-3, with a weak D call TRBD2 (6 bases). V was pared by 3 bases and J by 4 bases, with 14 bases between. The CDR3 runs 14 residues. Germline CDR1 reads SQVTM; CDR2 reads ANQGSEA. CDR3: CSVEGQTGADTQYF. The CDR3 DNA is TGCAGCGTTGAGGGCCAAACGGGAGCAGATACGCAGTATTTT.